Each of the 8 T cell receptor beta chains below was sequenced from the same sample in a study of T cell repertoires in cytomegalovirus infection. TCRdb itself ran the reads through MiXCR, one entry per CDR3 protein. The sample carries under 200,000 distinct CDR3 sequences, 28% recorded once. Sequencing was performed on PBMCs. The source of these receptors is a human donor in good health (CMV status not recorded). Some clones in this sample may be carry-over from other donors' samples.

This clonotype was recorded many times. The CDR3 DNA sequence: TGTGCCAGCAGTCCCCTCCGGGACAGCTATGGCTACACCTTC. This gives the protein CASSPLRDSYGYTF. This chain uses TRBV7-9 with TRBJ1-2, with TRBD1 matching 7 bases. Germline CDR1 is SEHNR and CDR2 is FQNEAQ (reference sequence). The CDR3 runs to 14 residues. With V trimmed by 6 bases and J by 4 bases, 8 bases remained unmatched.

This clonotype has just a few counts. The chain is built from TRBV11-3 and TRBJ2-3; D is possibly TRBD2 (5 bases). With 1 base removed from V and 5 bases from J, the gap between germline ends came to 13 bases. The CDR3 totals 15 residues. Germline V gene lookup returns CDR1 SGHNT and CDR2 YENEEA. This CDR3 reads CASSLGTAPEDTQYF. The CDR3 DNA reads as TGTGCCAGCAGCTTAGGGACTGCTCCCGAAGATACGCAGTATTTT.

J is TRBJ2-3 and V is TRBV7-2, with 8 positions matching TRBD2. CDR1 SGHTA and CDR2 FQGNSA come from the germline V gene. The CDR3 loop spans 14 amino acids. Losses at the gene ends were 7 bases for V and 3 bases for J; bases not matched to a gene: 6. The CDR3 coding sequence is TGTGCCAGCACCCGGGGGGGCAGGACAGATACGCAGTATTTT. Protein: CASTRGGRTDTQYF.

V gene TRBV20-1 combines with J gene TRBJ2-3; D gene ambiguous. Looked up from germline, CDR1 is DFQATT and CDR2 is SNEGSKA (reference sequence). This CDR3 region has 13 residues. Trimming shortened V by 0 bases and J by 4 bases, and 8 bases separated the two germline ends. The CDR3 reads CSARDPLADTQYF. The CDR3 region has the DNA TGCAGTGCTAGAGACCCTTTAGCAGATACGCAGTATTTT.

This clonotype showed up just a few times. The rearrangement joins TRBV6-2 or TRBV6-3 to TRBJ2-1; 11 bases are shared with TRBD2. The CDR3 is 16 amino acids. The germline gives CDR1 MNHEY, CDR2 SVGEGT. Germline trimming cut 1 base from V and 7 bases from J; bases unmatched to any gene: 6. The DNA of the CDR3 is TGTGCCAGCAGTTACTTACGGGGACTAGCGGCGAATGAGCAGTTCTTC. It specifies CASSYLRGLAANEQFF.

The sample holds many counts of this clonotype. This chain connects TRBV6-2 or TRBV6-3 to TRBJ1-5, with 10 bases matching TRBD1. V trimming: 7 bases; J trimming: 6 bases; junction bases outside the gene matches: 6. This CDR3 spans 14 amino acids. The germline V gene encodes CDR1 MNHEY and CDR2 SVGEGT. CDR3 residues: CASTPDRGLQPQHF. CDR3 DNA: TGTGCCAGCACCCCTGACAGGGGGCTTCAGCCCCAGCATTTT.

The V call is TRBV29-1, the J call TRBJ1-5, with no clear D. V lost 5 bases and J lost 0, with 8 bases in between. Germline V gives CDR1 SQVTM, CDR2 ANQGSEA. The CDR3 is 13 amino acids. CDR3 in DNA: TGCAGCGTTATGGCCTATAGCAATCAGCCCCAGCATTTT. Translation: CSVMAYSNQPQHF.

V and J are TRBV20-1 and TRBJ1-6; D remains ambiguous. CDR3 length: 14 residues. The germline V and J ends were trimmed by 0 bases and 2 bases, with 5 bases remaining between them. The V gene's germline CDR1 is DFQATT and CDR2 SNEGSKA (reference sequence). Here the CDR3 reads CSAREIAYNSPLHF. CDR3 DNA: TGCAGTGCTAGAGAAATAGCCTATAATTCACCCCTCCACTTT.